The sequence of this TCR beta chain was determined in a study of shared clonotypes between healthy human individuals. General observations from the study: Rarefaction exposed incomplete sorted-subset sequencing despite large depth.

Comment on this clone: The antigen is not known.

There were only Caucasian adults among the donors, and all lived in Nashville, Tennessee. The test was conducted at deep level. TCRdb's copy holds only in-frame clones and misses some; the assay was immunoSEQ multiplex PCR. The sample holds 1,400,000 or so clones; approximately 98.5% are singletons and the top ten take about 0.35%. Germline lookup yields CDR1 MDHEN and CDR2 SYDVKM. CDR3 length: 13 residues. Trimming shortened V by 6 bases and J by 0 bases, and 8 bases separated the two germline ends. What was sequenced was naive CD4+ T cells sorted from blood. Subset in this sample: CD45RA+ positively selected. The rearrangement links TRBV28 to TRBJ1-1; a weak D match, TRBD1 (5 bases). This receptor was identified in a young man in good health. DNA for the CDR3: TGTGCCAGCAGACAGGTGATGAACACTGAAGCTTTCTTT. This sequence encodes CASRQVMNTEAFF.